This TCR beta chain came from a study of blood T cell repertoires in COVID-19. Study-level information: From T cells, B-cell-depleted T cells, or PBMCs came the material, which was cDNA or gDNA.

Here immunoSEQ multiplex PCR was the method, and the copy in TCRdb shows in-frame clones only, minus some. The repertoire holds over 85,000 clones, with about 70% as singletons. There are 15 residues in the CDR3. Trimming took off 2 bases at V and 1 base at J, with 9 bases between the two ends. Germline values: CDR1 SGDLS, CDR2 YYNGEE. The TCR originated in an older woman with acute or convalescent COVID-19. The genes are TRBV9 and TRBJ2-2, with D possibly being TRBD1 (6 bases). Material: peripheral blood. CDR3 nucleotides: TGTGCCAGCAGCGTTCAGGGGAGGAACACCGGGGAGCTGTTTTTT. This codes for CASSVQGRNTGELFF.